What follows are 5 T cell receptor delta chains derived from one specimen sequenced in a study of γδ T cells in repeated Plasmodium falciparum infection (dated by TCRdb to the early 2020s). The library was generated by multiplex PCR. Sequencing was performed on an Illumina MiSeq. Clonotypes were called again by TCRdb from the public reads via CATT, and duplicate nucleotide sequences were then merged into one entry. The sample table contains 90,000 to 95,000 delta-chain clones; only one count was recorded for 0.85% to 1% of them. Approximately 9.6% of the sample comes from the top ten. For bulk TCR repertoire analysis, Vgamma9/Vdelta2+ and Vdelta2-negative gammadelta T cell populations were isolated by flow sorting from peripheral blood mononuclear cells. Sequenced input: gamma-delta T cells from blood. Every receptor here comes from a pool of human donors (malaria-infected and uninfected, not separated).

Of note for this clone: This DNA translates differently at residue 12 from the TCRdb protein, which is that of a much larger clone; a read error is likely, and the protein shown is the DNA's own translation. CDR3 nucleotides: TGTGCTCTTGGGGAAACGTGGGGTCCCTCAGGGAGGTACACCGATAAACTCATCTTT. This encodes CALGETWGPSGRYTDKLIF. The rearrangement uses TRDV1 and TRDJ1; D is perhaps TRDD3 (5 bases). No J segment appears in TCRdb, so it was assigned here by matching the sequence to germline. Germline CDR1 is TSWWSYY and CDR2 is QGS. The CDR3 is 19 residues long. Trimming took 2 bases from V and 0 from J, leaving 22 bases between them.

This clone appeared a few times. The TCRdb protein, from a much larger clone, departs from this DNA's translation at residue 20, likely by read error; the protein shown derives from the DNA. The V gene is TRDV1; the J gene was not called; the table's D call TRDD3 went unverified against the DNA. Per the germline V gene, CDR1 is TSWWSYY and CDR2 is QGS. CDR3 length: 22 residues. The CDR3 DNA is TGTGCTCTTGGGGATCTTCCCAGAAGGGACCGTACATCGTTAACTTACACCGATAAACCCATCTTT. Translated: CALGDLPRRDRTSLTYTDKPIF.

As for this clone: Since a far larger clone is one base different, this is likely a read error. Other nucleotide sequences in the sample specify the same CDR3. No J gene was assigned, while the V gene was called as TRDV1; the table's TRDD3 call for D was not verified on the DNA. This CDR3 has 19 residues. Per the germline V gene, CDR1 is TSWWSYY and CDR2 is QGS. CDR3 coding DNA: TGTGCTCTTGGGGAACTGGACGGTACGTTAACTGTGTACACCGATAAACTTATCTTT. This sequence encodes CALGELDGTLTVYTDKLIF.

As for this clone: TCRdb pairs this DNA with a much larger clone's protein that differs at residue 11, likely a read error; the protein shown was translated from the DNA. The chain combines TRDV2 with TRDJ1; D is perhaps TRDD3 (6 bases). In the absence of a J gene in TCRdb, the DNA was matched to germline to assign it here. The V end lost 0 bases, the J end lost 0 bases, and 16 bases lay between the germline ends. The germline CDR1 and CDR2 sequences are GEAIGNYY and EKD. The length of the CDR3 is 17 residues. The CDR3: CACDTVGATQHTDKLIF. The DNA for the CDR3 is TGTGCCTGTGACACCGTGGGGGCCACCCAGCACACCGATAAACTCATCTTT.

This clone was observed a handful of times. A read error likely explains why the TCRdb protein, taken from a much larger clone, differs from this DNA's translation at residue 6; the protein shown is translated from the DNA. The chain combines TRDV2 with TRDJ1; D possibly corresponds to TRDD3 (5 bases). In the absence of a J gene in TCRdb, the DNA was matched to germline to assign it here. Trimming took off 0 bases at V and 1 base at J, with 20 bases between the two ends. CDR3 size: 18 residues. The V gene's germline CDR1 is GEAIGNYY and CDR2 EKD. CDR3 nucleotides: TGTGCCTGTGACACCGAGGGGAGTAAAGTAAAGGGCACCGATAAACTCATCTTT. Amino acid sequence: CACDTEGSKVKGTDKLIF.